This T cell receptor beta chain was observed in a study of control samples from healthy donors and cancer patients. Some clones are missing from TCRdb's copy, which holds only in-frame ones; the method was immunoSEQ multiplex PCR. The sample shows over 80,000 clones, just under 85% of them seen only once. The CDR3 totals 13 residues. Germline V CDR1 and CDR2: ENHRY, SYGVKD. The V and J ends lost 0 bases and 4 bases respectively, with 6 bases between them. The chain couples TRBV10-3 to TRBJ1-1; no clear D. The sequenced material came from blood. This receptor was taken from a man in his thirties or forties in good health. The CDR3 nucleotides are TGTGCCATCAGTGAGTCGGCCGTCACTGAAGCTTTCTTT. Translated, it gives CAISESAVTEAFF.